The text below deals with one TCR beta chain. Authors' processing steps: The assay estimated nucleated cells by amplifying reference gene primers. Generated by immunoSEQ multiplex PCR, the TCRdb table keeps only in-frame clones and is missing some. Clone size and the V and J calls come from that table; the DNA yielded D and trimming. The data hold roughly 150,000 clones, with about 88% observed a single time. The length of the CDR3 is 17 residues. The junction had 13 bases not matched to a gene; V was cut back by 3 bases and J by 6 bases. Germline CDR1 is ENHRY and CDR2 is SYGVKD. This sample is part of a study of blood T cell repertoires in COVID-19.

V and J are TRBV10-3 and TRBJ2-1, with 8 bases that match TRBD2. Material for sequencing was peripheral blood. The sequence came from a woman older than 75 with acute or convalescent COVID-19. DNA for the CDR3: TGTGCCATCAGTGACTTAATACCTGGCGGGGGGCTCAATGAGCAGTTCTTC. It is translated as CAISDLIPGGGLNEQFF.